This is a list of T cell receptor beta chains from one sample in a study of T-cell memory formation after mild COVID-19. TCRdb recomputed calls from the 5' RACE reads with MiXCR, one row per CDR3 protein. Among roughly 250,000 distinct CDR3 sequences listed, 16% were seen once. The sequencing sample was made of PBMCs or a T cell subset sorted from them (not recorded which). The origin of the receptors is a man younger than 30 who had mild COVID-19 (a few samples of this study predate the infection). Cell type and time point are not known. Both conserved end residues are part of each CDR3. A D gene is named only where the DNA matches it firmly. Some rows mark clone size as missing; the rest say once, few, many or name a class of expanded clone.

few,.,TRBJ1-2,TRBV7-3,CASSLWGTRSSNYGYTF,TGTGCCAGCAGCCTCTGGGGAACACGGTCATCTAACTATGGCTACACCTTC
.,TRBD1,TRBJ1-2,TRBV6-5,CASSYGRGQGGYTF,TGTGCCAGCAGTTACGGCAGGGGGCAGGGAGGCTACACCTTC
.,TRBD2,TRBJ2-5,TRBV7-6,CASSLAALAGPTDQYF,TGTGCCAGCAGCTTAGCGGCACTAGCGGGGCCCACGGACCAGTACTTC
.,.,TRBJ2-1,TRBV7-9,CASSLALGSSYNEQFF,TGTGCCAGCAGCTTAGCTCTAGGTAGCTCCTACAATGAGCAGTTCTTC
.,.,TRBJ2-2,TRBV6-4,CASSDAGPPNTGELFF,TGTGCCAGCAGTGACGCTGGGCCCCCCAACACCGGGGAGCTGTTTTTT
.,.,TRBJ2-1,TRBV29-1,CSVEGRKSYNEQFF,TGCAGCGTTGAGGGGCGGAAAAGCTACAATGAGCAGTTCTTC
.,TRBD2,TRBJ2-5,TRBV2,CASSEERLAGEETQYF,TGTGCCAGCAGTGAAGAGAGGCTAGCGGGGGAAGAGACCCAGTACTTC
.,.,TRBJ1-1,TRBV19,CASSMDTEAFF,TGTGCCAGTAGTATGGACACTGAAGCTTTCTTT
few,.,TRBJ2-3,TRBV11-2,CASSLDRGGGPGTDTQYF,TGTGCCAGCAGCTTAGATCGAGGGGGGGGGCCCGGAACAGATACGCAGTATTTT
many,TRBD2,TRBJ2-5,TRBV5-1,CASSLGTSKGGETQYF,TGCGCCAGCAGCTTGGGGACTAGCAAAGGCGGAGAGACCCAGTACTTC
few,.,TRBJ2-1,TRBV6-5,CASWPYPANEQFF,TGTGCCAGCTGGCCTTACCCGGCCAATGAGCAGTTCTTC
.,.,TRBJ2-1,TRBV2,CASSEAHYEQFF,TGTGCCAGCAGTGAAGCGCACTATGAGCAGTTCTTC
.,.,TRBJ1-6,TRBV12-3/TRBV12-4,CASSSRGLGAHNSPLHF,TGTGCCAGCAGTTCAAGGGGTCTTGGGGCTCATAATTCACCCCTCCACTTT
few,.,TRBJ2-1,TRBV4-2,CASSQASTTYNEQFF,TGTGCCAGCAGCCAAGCTTCGACCACCTACAATGAGCAGTTCTTC
few,.,TRBJ2-7,TRBV20-1,CSAPPGGARASEQYF,TGCAGTGCCCCCCCTGGCGGAGCGAGAGCCTCCGAGCAGTACTTC
.,TRBD2,TRBJ2-7,TRBV11-2,CASSFIPSGGSEQYF,TGTGCCAGCAGCTTCATCCCTAGCGGGGGGAGCGAGCAGTACTTC
.,.,TRBJ1-1,TRBV4-3,CASSQDYGTEAFF,TGCGCCAGCAGCCAAGATTACGGCACTGAAGCTTTCTTT
few,.,TRBJ2-3,TRBV20-1,CSASRGTISTDTQYF,TGCAGTGCTAGCCGGGGGACCATTAGCACAGATACGCAGTATTTT
.,.,TRBJ2-1,TRBV6-5,CASSYRQGQYNEQFF,TGTGCCAGCAGTTACCGACAAGGACAGTACAATGAGCAGTTCTTC
.,.,TRBJ1-5,TRBV5-5,CASSAGPTNNQPQHF,TGTGCCAGCAGCGCGGGACCGACAAACAATCAGCCCCAGCATTTT
.,.,TRBJ1-1,TRBV5-1,CASRAVSSRGTEAFF,TGCGCCAGCCGCGCGGTTTCATCGAGGGGGACTGAAGCTTTCTTT
.,TRBD2,TRBJ2-5,TRBV12-3/TRBV12-4,CASTRGEETQYF,TGTGCCAGCACCCGGGGGGAAGAGACCCAGTACTTC
few,.,TRBJ2-1,TRBV2,CASRPPRTEQFF,TGTGCCAGCCGCCCGCCCCGTACTGAGCAGTTCTTC
.,.,TRBJ1-1,TRBV29-1,CSVRQFEQNTEAFF,TGCAGCGTTCGCCAGTTCGAACAGAACACTGAAGCTTTCTTT
.,.,TRBJ1-1,TRBV3-1,CASSQDLLDTEAFF,TGTGCCAGCAGCCAAGATCTTCTGGACACTGAAGCTTTCTTT
few,.,TRBJ2-5,TRBV5-1,CASSEYSRPKTQYF,TGCGCCAGCAGCGAATACTCAAGGCCCAAGACCCAGTACTTC
few,.,TRBJ1-1,TRBV20-1,CSVNRDMNTEAFF,TGCAGTGTAAACAGGGACATGAACACTGAAGCTTTCTTT
few,.,TRBJ2-3,TRBV7-2,CASSLLWGSFADTQYF,TGTGCCAGCAGCCTATTATGGGGGAGTTTTGCAGATACGCAGTATTTT
few,TRBD2,TRBJ2-3,TRBV20-1,CSARTGGGATDTQYF,TGCAGTGCTAGGACAGGCGGGGGGGCCACAGATACGCAGTATTTT